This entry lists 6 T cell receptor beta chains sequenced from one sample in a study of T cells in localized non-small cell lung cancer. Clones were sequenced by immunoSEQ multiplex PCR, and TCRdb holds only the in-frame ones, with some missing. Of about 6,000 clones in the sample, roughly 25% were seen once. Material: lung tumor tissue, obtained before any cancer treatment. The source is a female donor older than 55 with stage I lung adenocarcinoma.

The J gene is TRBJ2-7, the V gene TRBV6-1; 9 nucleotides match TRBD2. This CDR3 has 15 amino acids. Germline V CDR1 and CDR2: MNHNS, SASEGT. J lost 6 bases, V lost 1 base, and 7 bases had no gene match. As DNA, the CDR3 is TGTGCCAGCAGTGAAGAGGCGGGAGGGCCTAGCGAGCAGTACTTC. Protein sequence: CASSEEAGGPSEQYF.

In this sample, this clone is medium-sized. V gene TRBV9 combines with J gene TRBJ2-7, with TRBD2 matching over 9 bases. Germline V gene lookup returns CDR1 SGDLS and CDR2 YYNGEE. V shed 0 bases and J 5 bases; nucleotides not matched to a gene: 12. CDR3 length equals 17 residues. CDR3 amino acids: CASSVGNEVAGVNEQYF. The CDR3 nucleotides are TGTGCCAGCAGCGTAGGAAATGAGGTAGCGGGAGTCAACGAGCAGTACTTC. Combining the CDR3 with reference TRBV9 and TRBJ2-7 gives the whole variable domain DSGVTQTPKHLITATGQRVTLRCSPRSGDLSVYWYQQSLDQGLQFLIQYYNGEERAKGNILERFSAQQFPDLHSELNLSSLELGDSALYFCASSVGNEVAGVNEQYFGPGTRLTVT.

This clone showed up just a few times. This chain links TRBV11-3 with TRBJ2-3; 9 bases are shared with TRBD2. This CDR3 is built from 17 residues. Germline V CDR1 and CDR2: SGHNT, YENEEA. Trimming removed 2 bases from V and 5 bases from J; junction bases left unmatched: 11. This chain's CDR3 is CASSLSIAAGGRDTQYF. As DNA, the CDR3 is TGTGCCAGCAGCTTATCGATTGCAGCGGGAGGAAGAGATACGCAGTATTTT.

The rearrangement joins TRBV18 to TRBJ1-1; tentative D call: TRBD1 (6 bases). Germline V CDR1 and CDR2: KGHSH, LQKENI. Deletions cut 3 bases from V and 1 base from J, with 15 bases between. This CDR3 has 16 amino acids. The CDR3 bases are TGTGCCAGCTCACCCCTCACAGGGAACAGGAACACTGAAGCTTTCTTT. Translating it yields CASSPLTGNRNTEAFF.

The CDR3 region is CASSPRNTSGGSYEQYF. In DNA form, the CDR3 reads TGTGCCAGCTCACCACGAAATACTAGCGGGGGTTCCTACGAGCAGTACTTC. This chain connects TRBV18 to TRBJ2-7; 11 bases line up with TRBD2. The CDR3 consists of 17 residues. V trimming: 1 base; J trimming: 1 base; junction bases outside the gene matches: 6. Germline loops: CDR1 KGHSH, CDR2 LQKENI.

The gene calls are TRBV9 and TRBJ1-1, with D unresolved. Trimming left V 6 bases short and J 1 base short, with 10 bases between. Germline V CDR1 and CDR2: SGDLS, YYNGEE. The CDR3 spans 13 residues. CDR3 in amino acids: CASNGQENTEAFF. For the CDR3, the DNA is TGTGCCAGCAACGGGCAGGAGAACACTGAAGCTTTCTTT.